This TCR beta chain was identified during a study of cytomegalovirus exposure and HLA in healthy donors (TCRdb year 2017). Regarding the research as a whole: In an earlier analysis of under 750 of the donors, 276 Gb of sequence data and just under 120 million unique TCR beta sequences from roughly 180 million T cells were reported. The study profiled the T cell repertoires of 666 subjects by immunosequencing and related them to cytomegalovirus serostatus. Along with the approximately 650-subject first cohort, a separate validation cohort of over a hundred different subjects was used. The genetic ancestry cluster associated with self-reported Caucasian donors included about 84% of the approximately 410 genotyped donors. HLA typing included class I and class II loci at four-digit resolution. The study was designed to test whether signatures of past pathogen exposure could be identified by cataloging public T cell receptors. An earlier analysis of about 620 of the donors applied high-throughput TCR beta sequencing to assess whether each TCR beta V gene segment acted as functional or pseudogenic. To study patterns of TCR occurrence, a later analysis re-analyzed previously published TCR beta repertoires from more than 550 donors and added high-resolution HLA genotyping. Because of strong linkage in the cohort, 4 to 6 DR-DQ haplotypes were treated as single units for association and clustering. Rather than drawing on any new phenotypic data, the later analysis identified candidate immune exposures from TCR beta sequences and the way those sequences occurred across donors. An early release covering over 500 HLA-typed donors comprised about 290 gigabases of sequencing data and 85 million to 100 million unique TCR sequences. Donor age, sex, ethnicity and CMV serostatus were compiled together with the repertoire data. Among several hundred genotyped donors of the cohort, an average of roughly 230,000 unique TCR beta nucleotide sequences was sequenced per donor, of which 15% to 20% were non-productive. All discovery cohort repertoires had been generated using a single sequencing platform. A later genetic analysis took genome-wide SNP genotypes for about 55% of the 666 donors and used that subset as a discovery cohort. Typing coverage differed by locus: A, B, C, DRB1 and DQB1 were typed in about 629-630 donors, DQA1 in about 550, DPA1 in 600 to 610, and DPB1 in 400 to 480. To predict cytomegalovirus infection status, the study brought together high-throughput TCR immunosequencing, statistical association of individual TCRs with disease status, and machine learning.

The CDR3 goes from the cysteine to the phenylalanine over 14 residues. Of all the DNA, just the CDR3 is kept, 42 bases in frame from base 1. CDR1 and CDR2 (GTSNPN, SVGIG) derive from the germline V gene (reference sequence). Here V drops 0 bases and J drops 5 bases, and the junction holds 6 bases not matched to any gene. The study at large found these results: The classifier was reported to diagnose cytomegalovirus status with high specificity and sensitivity in both the original and validation cohorts. Only TCR beta chains were sequenced in this cohort, and the absence of alpha or paired-chain data limited detectable features. According to a later analysis, most CMV-associated TCR beta chains appeared to be HLA-restricted, and the HLA associations seemed to be driven largely by CMV exposure. Some IMGT-functional V segments, including TRBV6-2 and TRBV6-3, could not be told apart with the 87-base-pair reads, so those segments were excluded. The authors suggested that the approach could potentially be extended to other disease states and immunological phenotypes. At a false discovery rate of 0.05, a later analysis linked 16,951 TCR beta sequences to specific HLA alleles. Because HLA typing was unavailable for some donors at each locus, only the typed subset was used in association tests. A total of 150 to 200 TCR beta chains were listed by the study as associated with cytomegalovirus. Most TCR sequences were seen in very few donors, while some public TCRs were found in many individuals. When HLA alleles, especially DR and DQ, strongly co-occurred, TCR associations were difficult to assign to individual alleles. According to a later genetic analysis, donors in an Asian-associated ancestry cluster had fewer N-insertions in productive TCRs than the approximately 650-donor mean. The only immune exposure information available for the cohort was CMV serostatus. An earlier analysis of some 560 of the donors showed that most TCR beta V segments appeared in productive rearrangements either about 87% or about 30% of the time, which broadly matched IMGT annotations. Because counts were too low, under 20 rarely observed V segments, including chromosome 9 orphons, were left out of the earlier analysis of approximately 580 of the donors. Linkage disequilibrium might explain the correlated functional status among segregating V segments, but an unknown experimental factor could not be ruled out. In a later analysis, HLA-associated TCR beta chains were found to be more clonally expanded and to have lower generation probabilities than equally common non-associated chains. In a later genetic analysis, a missense DCLRE1C variant was associated with V-gene and J-gene trimming of TCR beta chains, and the association was replicated in an independent cohort. In vitro tests confirmed that a few of the cytomegalovirus-associated TCR beta chains recognize cytomegalovirus antigens. A further reported finding was that TCR beta sequences accurately predicted the HLA-A and HLA-B alleles for most subjects in the first cohort. According to a later analysis, TCR association rates differed among HLA loci, with DRB1 alleles showing the most associated TCRs and HLA-C alleles showing the fewest. The presence/absence analyses assumed that sequencing depth was roughly uniform across donors, and that assumption may not be true. In a later analysis, several top co-occurrence clusters were reported to appear linked to parvovirus B19, influenza, CMV and Epstein-Barr virus. A cluster of highly shared sequence variants was judged likely to represent a technical artifact of the sequencing pipeline.

This clone has only a few counts. No antigen is known for it. No per-base quality is available; no much larger clone lies one base away. Receptor libraries were prepared by the immunoSEQ multiplex PCR assay. For the multiplex PCR, a mixture combining 60 forward primers for TCR Vbeta segments and 13 reverse primers for TCR Jbeta segments was used. The CDR3 region of rearranged TCR beta genes was amplified from genomic DNA with a multiplex PCR assay. The amplified TCR beta libraries were sequenced on the Illumina HiSeq System as 87-base-pair reads. In the original analysis: Across the roughly 640 repertoires, a later analysis counted some 80 million unique TCR beta chains, approximately 10 million of which were shared by at least two donors. A nearest-neighbor algorithm error-corrected the raw reads and collapsed the reads into unique sequences, merging closely related sequences to remove PCR and sequencing errors. CDR3 sequences were aligned to IMGT reference sequences to assign V, D and J gene segments. For a sequence to be retained, at least a six-nucleotide match to both a V gene segment and a J gene segment was required. A rearrangement was called productive if the CDR3 had no stop codons and remained in frame with V and J, and every other rearrangement was called non-productive. CDR3 was defined according to IMGT convention as the region running from the second conserved V-encoded cysteine to the conserved J-encoded phenylalanine. Sequences without an unambiguous match to a single V gene segment were excluded from the earlier analysis of several hundred of the donors. In an earlier analysis of several hundred of the donors, V segments were called functional above 56.7% productive rearrangements and were called segregating when the between-donor standard deviation exceeded 5%. A statistical classification framework was built for diagnosing cytomegalovirus status from the catalog of TCR beta chain sequences. In a later analysis, TCR nucleotide sequences were compared against IMGT/GENE-DB human TR gene sequences so that V and J genes could be assigned. The TCRdist pipeline was used in a later analysis to assign CDR3 sequences and most-parsimonious VDJ recombination scenarios. In a later analysis, every TCR beta chain was defined by the combination of its CDR3 amino acid sequence and its V-gene family, and reads without a unique V-gene family were dropped. As a way to deal with suspected cross-contamination and a sequencing artifact, a later analysis dropped 592 nucleotide sequences that were highly shared and had low generation probability. In a later analysis, a clonal expansion index was calculated for each public chain from normalized within-repertoire ranks of inferred template counts. In a later analysis, generation probabilities were computed using a VDJ recombination model fitted to out-of-frame rearrangements, and the results were checked against IGoR. Hypergeometric tests were used in a later analysis to score TCR-TCR, TCR-HLA and TCR-CMV co-occurrence, with a repertoire-size bias correction applied to the TCR pairs. In a later analysis, false discovery rates were estimated by permuting HLA or CMV assignments 20 times. A later analysis grouped co-occurring TCRs with DBSCAN, adding TCRdist sequence similarity when clustering within HLA-allele-positive subsets. Repertoires with fewer than 30,000 or more than 120,000 public chains, plus five repertoires with anomalous nucleotide sharing, were excluded from co-occurrence clustering. This immuneACCESS table, as held by TCRdb, lists in-frame sequences with V and J called but not all clones. Of the missing ones, under half trace to an unresolved V gene in checked studies; the others have no known cause. Clone size and the V and J calls come from that table; the DNA yielded D and trimming. The sample contains around 130,000 clones, about 8.5% of them found a single time. The ten largest clones capture 5% to 7% of the sample.

The cohort comprised 550 to 700 healthy bone marrow donors. At the time of sampling, all cohort members were nominally healthy, though unrecorded immune exposures were likely present. The donor tested CMV seronegative and was one of the 352 seronegative cohort members. A peripheral blood sample was collected from each donor, and TCR beta sequencing was performed on peripheral blood mononuclear cells. The Qiagen DNeasy Blood Extraction Kit was used to extract genomic DNA from the blood cell samples. This chain is built from TRBV30 and TRBJ2-5; 7 bases in the junction line up with TRBD2. The sequenced sample consisted of PBMCs. This TCR was recovered from a man aged 35 to 55 in good health and CMV-seronegative. For the CDR3, the sequence is CAWSVGGVRETQYF. The DNA is TGTGCCTGGAGTGTTGGGGGGGTCCGCGAGACCCAGTACTTC.